These 9 T cell receptor beta chains share one sample of origin, sequenced in a study of naive and memory T cell subsets (dated by TCRdb to about 2017). The receptor library was made with 5' RACE. Sequenced using an Illumina MiSeq. For the blood and skin samples, TCR RNA was reverse transcribed with SuperScript IV using primers for the alpha and beta constant regions. TCRdb handled the public reads itself, with Q25 trimming in fastp and clone calling in MiXCR, and kept productive beta chains. Rows are unified per CDR3 protein, each entry keeping the most common DNA and genes. This sample holds more than 20,000 distinct CDR3 sequences; approximately 24% were observed only once. The ten largest make up roughly 1.9% of the sample. For whole blood analysis, approximately 2.3 ml of peripheral blood was drawn from adult healthy volunteers into Tempus tubes, and RNA was extracted according to the manufacturer's instructions.

These receptors were obtained from a female donor in good health.

In nucleotides, the CDR3 is TGCAGCGTTGAAGAAGACTACCTCGTCGGAGATACGCAGTATTTT. This sequence encodes CSVEEDYLVGDTQYF. V and J are TRBV29-1 and TRBJ2-3, with D perhaps matching TRBD2 (5 bases). The CDR3 length is 15 residues. V gave up 0 bases and J gave up 5 bases, with 15 bases separating them. Germline values: CDR1 SQVTM, CDR2 ANQGSEA.

Many counts were recorded for this clonotype. V is TRBV3-1 and J is TRBJ2-1; D not certain. The germline CDR1 and CDR2 sequences are LGHDT and YNNKEL (reference sequence). The CDR3 is 14 residues long. The V end lost 0 bases, the J end lost 5 bases, and 8 bases lay between the germline ends. The CDR3: CASSQDPVDNEQFF. CDR3 DNA: TGTGCCAGCAGCCAAGATCCTGTGGACAATGAGCAGTTCTTC.

V is TRBV15 and J is TRBJ1-5; D is uncertain. This CDR3 region has 14 residues. V lost 0 bases and J lost 4, with 7 bases in between. Germline V gene lookup returns CDR1 LNHNV and CDR2 YYDKDF (reference sequence). CDR3 nucleotides: TGTGCCACCAGCAGAGAATCATATAATCAGCCCCAGCATTTT. Protein sequence: CATSRESYNQPQHF. The full variable domain, rest sourced from reference TRBV15 and TRBJ1-5, is DAMVIQNPRYQVTQFGKPVTLSCSQTLNHNVMYWYQQKSSQAPKLLFHYYDKDFNNEADTPDNFQSRRPNTSFCFLDIRSPGLGDTAMYLCATSRESYNQPQHFGDGTRLSIL.

The J gene is TRBJ2-5, the V gene TRBV7-6; D is ambiguous. V lost 2 bases and J lost 0, with 7 bases in between. The germline CDR1 and CDR2 sequences are SGHVS and FNYEAQ. This CDR3 region has 14 residues. CDR3 sequence reads: CASSLLRNQETQYF. The DNA for the CDR3 is TGTGCCAGCAGCTTATTGAGGAACCAAGAGACCCAGTACTTC. Based on the CDR3 plus reference TRBV7-6 and TRBJ2-5, the full variable domain is GAGVSQSPRYKVTKRGQDVALRCDPISGHVSLYWYRQALGQGPEFLTYFNYEAQQDKSGLPNDRFSAERPEGSISTLTIQRTEQRDSAMYRCASSLLRNQETQYFGPGTRLLVL.

CDR3 protein: CAWSLWGKNTEAFF. Here the CDR3 DNA reads TGTGCCTGGAGTCTGTGGGGGAAGAACACTGAAGCTTTCTTT. This chain joins TRBV30 and TRBJ1-1; tentatively, D is TRBD1 (5 bases). In germline, CDR1 is GTSNPN, CDR2 SVGIG (reference sequence). V dropped 2 bases and J dropped 1 base, with 11 bases sitting between them. CDR3 length: 14 residues.

The sample holds a few counts of this clonotype. The CDR3 is CSAEQGGAFF. The CDR3 DNA reads as TGCAGCGCTGAGCAGGGGGGAGCTTTCTTT. V usage is TRBV29-1 and J usage is TRBJ1-1; 7 nucleotides align to TRBD1. Unmatched junction bases numbered 6, after V lost 7 bases and J lost 10 bases. The length of the CDR3 is 10 residues. The germline V gene encodes CDR1 SQVTM and CDR2 ANQGSEA.

This clonotype was observed many times. J is TRBJ1-1 and V is TRBV29-1; no definite D call. V was clipped by 4 bases and J by 3 bases, with 9 bases between them. The CDR3 totals 12 residues. From germline, CDR1 is SQVTM and CDR2 ANQGSEA. CDR3 loop: CSVVDLHTEAFF. Written as DNA, the CDR3 is TGCAGCGTTGTAGACCTCCACACTGAAGCTTTCTTT.

The chain is built from TRBV10-3 and TRBJ2-3; TRBD2 aligns across 10 bases. Trimming cost V 10 bases and J 1 base; bases outside gene matches: 2. In germline, CDR1 is ENHRY, CDR2 SYGVKD. The CDR3 loop spans 13 amino acids. The CDR3 DNA is TGTGCCACTCTAGCGGGGGGCACAGATACGCAGTATTTT. It translates to CATLAGGTDTQYF.

This clonotype was counted ten times or more. V and J are TRBV6-2 or TRBV6-3 and TRBJ2-1; TRBD2 matches at 9 bases. Germline loops: CDR1 MNHEY, CDR2 SVGEGT. The J segment lost 5 bases and the V segment lost 4 bases, leaving 9 bases of the junction unmatched. CDR3 length equals 16 residues. CDR3 protein: CASSSIAGDFHNEQFF. CDR3 DNA: TGTGCCAGCAGTTCTATAGCGGGAGATTTCCACAATGAGCAGTTCTTC.